These 11 T cell receptor beta chains share one sample of origin, sequenced in a study of PD-1 blockade in classical Hodgkin lymphoma. The data were produced by immunoSEQ multiplex PCR, yet TCRdb's version contains in-frame clones alone and is incomplete. The sample yields some 20,000 clones, 71% seen once. With no exception, relapse followed autologous stem cell transplantation in all patients, and brentuximab vedotin exposure varied. Here the sequenced sample was peripheral blood mononuclear cells (PBMCs), taken at baseline. The source is a human donor with classical Hodgkin lymphoma.

The chain employs TRBV11-2 and TRBJ2-1, with 9 bases lining up with TRBD1. The CDR3 is 17 residues long. V was clipped by 5 bases and J by 4 bases; unmatched bases: 12. CDR1 SGHAT and CDR2 FQNNGV come from the germline V gene. The CDR3 nucleotides are TGTGCCAGCAGCCTGATCATCGACAGGGGGGTATACAATGAGCAGTTCTTC. As protein: CASSLIIDRGVYNEQFF.

V and J are TRBV7-7 and TRBJ2-2; no reliable D call. Germline-derived CDR1 and CDR2 are SSHAT and FNYEAQ (reference sequence). The CDR3 runs to 11 residues. Deletions cut 8 bases from V and 2 bases from J, with 3 bases between. CDR3 protein: CASSNTGELFF. DNA for the CDR3: TGTGCCAGCTCCAACACCGGGGAGCTGTTTTTT.

This clone appeared a few times. The CDR3 here is CASSADQAGTNTGELFF. The CDR3 nucleotides read TGCGCCAGCAGCGCCGACCAGGCGGGGACGAACACCGGGGAGCTGTTTTTT. The gene calls are TRBV10-1 and TRBJ2-2, with D possibly TRBD2 on 6 matching bases. V was shortened by 6 bases and J by 0 bases, with 17 bases between the two germline ends. Germline assignment: CDR1 WNHNN and CDR2 SYGVQD (reference sequence). The CDR3 covers 17 residues.

This chain joins TRBV25-1 and TRBJ1-1; a possible D gene is TRBD1 (5 bases). From germline, CDR1 is MGHDK and CDR2 SYGVNS. The CDR3 sequence is 15 residues long. Trimming left V 10 bases short and J 1 base short, with 19 bases between. The CDR3, as DNA: TGTGCCACCACCTCCCCGGGGCAAACGAACACTGAAGCTTTCTTT. It encodes CATTSPGQTNTEAFF. The entire variable domain, with the rest obtained from reference TRBV25-1 and TRBJ1-1, is as follows: EADIYQTPRYLVIGTGKKITLECSQTMGHDKMYWYQQDPGMELHLIHYSYGVNSTEKGDLSSESTVSRIRTEHFPLTLESARPSHTSQYLCATTSPGQTNTEAFFGQGTRLTVV.

The chain links TRBV6-1 to TRBJ1-5, with TRBD1 identical over 11 bases. With 6 bases clipped from V and 4 bases from J, the junction kept 5 bases outside the gene matches. Germline lookup yields CDR1 MNHNS and CDR2 SASEGT. This CDR3 is built from 15 residues. Written as DNA, the CDR3 is TGTGCCAGCAGGGGGACAGGGGGTCGAAATCAGCCCCAGCATTTT. It is translated as CASRGTGGRNQPQHF.

The chain recombines TRBV7-2 with TRBJ1-5; maybe TRBD1 (5 bases). The CDR3 is 13 amino acids. Germline V CDR1 and CDR2: SGHTA, FQGNSA. V lost 7 bases and J lost 6, with 13 bases in between. CDR3 sequence (DNA): TGTGCCAGCAACCAGGGAGTAGGTCAGCCCCAGCATTTT. Protein: CASNQGVGQPQHF.

The rearrangement joins TRBV28 to TRBJ1-5; tentatively, D is TRBD1 (6 bases). The V end lost 6 bases, the J end lost 1 base, and 10 bases lay between the germline ends. The germline gives CDR1 MDHEN, CDR2 SYDVKM. CDR3 length: 14 amino acids. CDR3 protein: CASSRTGSNQPQHF. The CDR3 bases are TGTGCCAGCAGCCGCACAGGGAGCAATCAGCCCCAGCATTTT. Full variable domain (rest looked up from reference TRBV28 and TRBJ1-5): DVKVTQSSRYLVKRTGEKVFLECVQDMDHENMFWYRQDPGLGLRLIYFSYDVKMKEKGDIPEGYSVSREKKERFSLILESASTNQTSMYLCASSRTGSNQPQHFGDGTRLSIL.

The rearrangement uses TRBV5-6 and TRBJ2-1; 10 bases are shared with TRBD2. The CDR3 spans 16 residues. Germline CDR1 is SGHDT and CDR2 is YYEEEE. V dropped 0 bases and J dropped 9; count of bases not matched to a gene: 9. DNA of the CDR3: TGTGCCAGCAGCTTGGGTCTAGCGGGAGAATTTAGTGAGCAGTTCTTC. Encoded protein: CASSLGLAGEFSEQFF.

In its sample, this clone is medium-sized. This chain uses TRBV7-3 with TRBJ2-5; D might be TRBD1 (5 bases). CDR3 length: 16 residues. V dropped 5 bases and J dropped 4 bases, with 20 bases sitting between them. The V gene's germline CDR1 is SGHTA and CDR2 FQGTGA. The DNA for the CDR3 is TGTGCCAGCAGCCCCTCCGGCCAGGTTAGGGGAGAGACCCAGTACTTC. Translated, it gives CASSPSGQVRGETQYF.

This clone was found once. The rearrangement links TRBV5-4 to TRBJ1-4, with 8 bases identical to TRBD1. This CDR3 region has 14 residues. CDR1 and CDR2 (germline): SGHNT, YYREEE (reference sequence). The V segment lost 3 bases and the J segment 8 bases; nucleotides outside the gene matches: 6. Written as DNA, the CDR3 is TGTGCCAGCAGCTCGGACAGGGCGGCGGAAAAACTGTTTTTT. It codes for CASSSDRAAEKLFF.

The gene calls are TRBV6-6 and TRBJ2-5; maybe TRBD2 (5 bases). CDR3 length equals 15 residues. The V and J ends lost 3 bases and 1 base respectively, with 12 bases between them. Germline V CDR1 and CDR2: MNHNY, SVGAGI (reference sequence). CDR3 coding DNA: TGTGCCAGCAGTTATGGGAGAGCTAGCCAAGAGACCCAGTACTTC. It yields the protein CASSYGRASQETQYF.